Included here is one T cell receptor beta chain sequence, with context. Its specificity is unknown. Unique molecular identifiers featured in how the TCRbeta library was prepared. TCRdb re-derived calls from the PCR reads in MiXCR, one entry per CDR3 protein. The table shows a few hundred thousand distinct CDR3 sequences, with roughly 13% occurring only once. This entry belongs to a study of T-cell reconstitution after alpha-beta-depleted transplantation in children. The study, taken as a whole, reports: Day-60 TCRbeta diversity that was high in some patients was derived from surviving recipient T cells and thymic progenitors. Reports say that about two months after transplant, the alpha-beta T cells came out of several hundred graft clones that had expanded.

Germline CDR1 and CDR2: SQVTM and ANQGSEA. This CDR3 has 13 residues. V was shortened by 3 bases and J by 9 bases, with 15 bases between the two germline ends. This sequence originates from a male patient younger than 18 who had a stem cell transplant for acute myeloid leukemia, so the T cells may come from the graft donor. The chain combines TRBV29-1 with TRBJ2-1; D call uncertain. The specimen was PBMCs, mostly from graft donor cells, collected 360 days after TCRalphabeta/CD19-depleted stem cell transplant. The CDR3 nucleotides read TGCAGCGTTGATCGAAGGTGGTTTGGTGAGCAGTTCTTC. As protein: CSVDRRWFGEQFF.